The clone carrying this T cell receptor (beta chain) has a handful of counts. Its cognate antigen is unknown. The data derive from a study of cytomegalovirus exposure and HLA in healthy donors. Method: immunoSEQ multiplex PCR; TCRdb's copy keeps in-frame clones and lacks some. The sample holds about 160,000 clones, over 85% seen once. Study-wide points: It was fewer than 200 TCR beta chains that were listed as cytomegalovirus-associated.

The CDR3 is 18 amino acids. The V gene's germline CDR1 is SGHRS and CDR2 YFSETQ. The V and J ends lost 5 bases and 2 bases respectively, with 24 bases between them. Input material: PBMCs. The rearrangement links TRBV5-1 to TRBJ2-3, with TRBD2 as a possible D gene (6 bases). This clonotype originated in a man aged 18-30 years in good health and CMV-seropositive. CDR3 sequence (DNA): TGCGCCAGCAGAACGTGGGACTCCACAGAAGGCCCCACAGATACGCAGTATTTT. Protein sequence: CASRTWDSTEGPTDTQYF.